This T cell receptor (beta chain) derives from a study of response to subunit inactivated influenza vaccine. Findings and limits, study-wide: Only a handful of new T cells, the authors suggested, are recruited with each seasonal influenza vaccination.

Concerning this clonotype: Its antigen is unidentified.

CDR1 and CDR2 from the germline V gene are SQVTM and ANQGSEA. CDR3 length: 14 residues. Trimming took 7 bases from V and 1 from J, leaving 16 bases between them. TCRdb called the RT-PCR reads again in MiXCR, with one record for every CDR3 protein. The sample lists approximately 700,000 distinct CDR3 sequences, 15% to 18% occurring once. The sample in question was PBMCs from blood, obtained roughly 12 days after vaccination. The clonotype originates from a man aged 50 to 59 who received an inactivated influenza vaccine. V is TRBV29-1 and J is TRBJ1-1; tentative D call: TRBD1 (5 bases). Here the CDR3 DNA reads TGCAGCGCCCAAAAACAGGCCCCGAACACTGAAGCTTTCTTT. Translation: CSAQKQAPNTEAFF. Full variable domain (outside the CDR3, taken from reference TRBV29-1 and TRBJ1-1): SAVISQKPSRDICQRGTSLTIQCQVDSQVTMMFWYRQQPGQSLTLIATANQGSEATYESGFVIDKFPISRPNLTFSTLTVSNMSPEDSSIYLCSAQKQAPNTEAFFGQGTRLTVV.